These T cell receptor beta chains were read from a single sample in a study of CD8 T cells in ankylosing spondylitis. TCRdb called the 5' RACE reads again in MiXCR, with one record for every CDR3 protein. The top ten clones hold about 20% of a sample with roughly 220,000 distinct CDR3 sequences, 10% of them seen once. The material sequenced was blood, either unsorted or a sorted T cell fraction (not recorded which). Receptors were obtained from a male donor with ankylosing spondylitis or in good health (not recorded which). CDR3s include the opening cysteine and the closing phenylalanine or tryptophan. Fields, in order: clone size, D gene, V gene, J gene, CDR3 length, CDR3 protein, CDR3 DNA. The D gene is left open where the match is weak. Some rows mark clone size as missing; the rest say once, few, many or name a class of expanded clone.

many	-	TRBV5-1	TRBJ1-6	15	CASSLVAGENSPLHF	TGCGCCAGCAGCTTGGTTGCGGGGGAAAATTCACCCCTCCACTTT
many	-	TRBV7-2	TRBJ1-2	12	CASSLADLGYTF	TGTGCCAGCAGCTTAGCGGACCTTGGCTACACCTTC
many	-	TRBV12-3/TRBV12-4	TRBJ2-6	15	CASSLGPSGANVLTF	TGTGCCAGCAGTTTAGGACCCTCTGGGGCCAACGTCCTGACTTTC
many	-	TRBV5-1	TRBJ1-4	14	CASSRDGINEKLFF	TGCGCCAGCAGCCGGGACGGTATTAATGAAAAACTGTTTTTT
few	TRBD1	TRBV20-1	TRBJ1-1	14	CSVPPPAGGTEAFF	TGCAGTGTCCCTCCCCCGGCAGGGGGGACTGAAGCTTTCTTT
-	-	TRBV7-2	TRBJ2-2	13	CASSLGRHGELFF	TGTGCCAGCAGCTTAGGGCGACACGGGGAGCTGTTTTTT
few	TRBD2	TRBV7-9	TRBJ2-2	16	CASSFTSGKNTGELFF	TGTGCCAGCAGTTTCACTAGCGGGAAGAACACCGGGGAGCTGTTTTTT
many	TRBD2	TRBV7-3	TRBJ2-3	16	CASNAGQRGGLDTQYF	TGTGCCTCCAACGCCGGGCAGCGGGGGGGCCTAGATACGCAGTATTTT
many	TRBD1	TRBV3-1	TRBJ1-2	16	CASSHLDRATNYGYTF	TGTGCCAGCAGCCACTTGGACAGGGCAACTAACTATGGCTACACCTTC
many	-	TRBV5-1	TRBJ2-3	16	CASTSSASERTDTQYF	TGCGCCAGCACCTCGTCGGCTAGCGAGCGCACAGATACGCAGTATTTT
many	TRBD1	TRBV5-8	TRBJ1-2	13	CASSNRGFDGYTF	TGTGCCAGCAGCAACAGGGGATTTGATGGCTACACCTTC
many	-	TRBV12-3/TRBV12-4	TRBJ1-4	14	CASSLAVRGEKLFF	TGTGCCAGCAGTTTAGCTGTCAGGGGTGAAAAACTGTTTTTT
few	TRBD1	TRBV6-1	TRBJ2-5	15	CASSPAGTGEETQYF	TGTGCCAGCAGTCCAGCCGGGACAGGGGAAGAGACCCAGTACTTC
few	TRBD1	TRBV6-5	TRBJ1-1	16	CASSYSVGTGDTEAFF	TGTGCCAGCAGTTACTCCGTAGGGACAGGGGATACTGAAGCTTTCTTT
many	-	TRBV20-1	TRBJ1-5	16	CSASFPGTIGNQPQHF	TGCAGTGCTAGCTTCCCAGGTACAATAGGCAATCAGCCCCAGCATTTT
-	TRBD2	TRBV2	TRBJ2-3	17	CASSESPLAGAADTQYF	TGTGCCAGCAGTGAATCCCCCCTAGCGGGGGCTGCAGATACGCAGTATTTT
once	-	TRBV6-4	TRBJ2-3	16	CASSDRGDSSTDTQYF	TGTGCCAGCAGTGACCGGGGCGATAGTAGCACAGATACGCAGTATTTT
many	-	TRBV5-1	TRBJ2-5	16	CASSLKSGTGQETQYF	TGCGCCAGCAGCTTGAAATCGGGTACAGGCCAAGAGACCCAGTACTTC
few	TRBD2	TRBV11-2	TRBJ2-5	15	CASSPRASGRETQYF	TGTGCCAGCAGCCCCCGGGCTAGCGGGCGAGAGACCCAGTACTTC
-	-	TRBV24-1	TRBJ2-2	13	CATMSRAPGELFF	TGTGCCACCATGTCACGGGCGCCCGGGGAGCTGTTTTTT
many	-	TRBV27	TRBJ1-2	13	CASSLYRDYGYTF	TGTGCCAGCAGTTTGTACAGGGACTATGGCTACACCTTC
many	-	TRBV14	TRBJ2-1	14	CASSQNDYINEQFF	TGTGCCAGCAGCCAAAACGACTATATCAATGAGCAGTTCTTC
few	TRBD2	TRBV20-1	TRBJ2-2	17	CSARDPGGTPNTGELFF	TGCAGTGCTAGAGACCCGGGGGGGACTCCGAACACCGGGGAGCTGTTTTTT
many	TRBD1	TRBV7-9	TRBJ2-7	15	CASSPSDRLKYEQYF	TGTGCCAGCAGCCCCTCGGACAGGCTCAAATACGAGCAGTACTTC
-	TRBD2	TRBV6-5	TRBJ2-7	19	CASSYYSWTSGGGYYEQYF	TGTGCCAGCAGTTACTATTCCTGGACTAGCGGGGGCGGATACTACGAGCAGTACTTC
-	-	TRBV20-1	TRBJ1-6	16	CSAWRGISSYNSPLHF	TGCAGTGCTTGGAGGGGGATTAGCTCCTATAATTCACCCCTCCACTTT
-	-	TRBV20-1	TRBJ2-5	12	CSARDQKEPQYF	TGCAGTGCTAGAGATCAGAAAGAGCCCCAGTACTTC
-	-	TRBV3-1	TRBJ2-7	15	CASSQNPSISGEQYF	TGTGCCAGCAGCCAAAACCCCTCCATCTCGGGAGAGCAGTACTTC
many	-	TRBV18	TRBJ2-7	14	CASSPARDEYEQYF	TGTGCCAGCTCACCGGCCCGTGACGAGTACGAGCAGTACTTC
-	-	TRBV20-1	TRBJ1-5	15	CSASEAGGNNPPQHF	TGCAGTGCTAGTGAAGCGGGGGGTAACAATCCGCCCCAGCATTTT
-	TRBD2	TRBV13	TRBJ2-1	16	CASSTSGTSGYNEQFF	TGTGCCAGCAGCACTTCCGGGACTAGCGGCTACAATGAGCAGTTCTTC
few	TRBD2	TRBV7-8	TRBJ2-1	17	CASSLATTTTSGGEQFF	TGTGCCAGCAGCTTAGCGACGACTACGACTAGCGGGGGGGAGCAGTTCTTC
many	TRBD2	TRBV5-1	TRBJ2-1	16	CASSLGSFASGGRQFF	TGCGCCAGCAGCTTGGGTTCTTTCGCTAGCGGGGGACGGCAGTTCTTC
many	TRBD1	TRBV5-1	TRBJ2-1	16	CASSLRTGGLHNEQFF	TGCGCCAGCAGCTTGAGGACAGGGGGCTTGCACAATGAGCAGTTCTTC
-	-	TRBV7-9	TRBJ1-2	14	CASSFRADNYGYTF	TGTGCCAGCAGCTTCAGGGCAGATAACTATGGCTACACCTTC
many	-	TRBV12-3/TRBV12-4	TRBJ2-2	14	CASSLQAGTGELFF	TGTGCCAGCAGTTTACAGGCAGGCACCGGGGAGCTGTTTTTT
-	-	TRBV7-6	TRBJ2-2	17	CASSLEGKDSNTGELFF	TGTGCCAGCAGCTTAGAAGGGAAGGATTCGAACACCGGGGAGCTGTTTTTT